This TCR beta chain was sequenced in a study of T cell responses to AZD1222 COVID-19 vaccine. Some clones are missing from TCRdb's copy, which holds only in-frame ones; the method was immunoSEQ multiplex PCR. The repertoire holds approximately 190,000 clones, with 94% as singletons. V lost 6 bases to trimming and J lost 1 base; unmatched junction nucleotides: 6. The CDR3 has 15 amino acids. Germline assignment: CDR1 LNHDA and CDR2 SQIVND (reference sequence). The sequence derives from an adult in good health. The V and J genes are TRBV19 and TRBJ2-3; 8 positions match TRBD1. This specimen consisted of peripheral blood, obtained on day 0 of AZD1222 vaccination. CDR3 coding DNA: TGTGCCAGTAGAGACAGGGGATCGGGCACAGATACGCAGTATTTT. Residues: CASRDRGSGTDTQYF. Looking up the rest from reference TRBV19 and TRBJ2-3 gives the full variable domain: DGGITQSPKYLFRKEGQNVTLSCEQNLNHDAMYWYRQDPGQGLRLIYYSQIVNDFQKGDIAEGYSVSREKKESFPLTVTSAQKNPTAFYLCASRDRGSGTDTQYFGPGTRLTVL.